In its sample, the clone carrying this TCR beta chain was seen a few times. Its target is unknown. This sample was taken from a study of metastatic and nonmetastatic thyroid tumors. Study-level information: From malignant and benign thyroid patients, repertoires in blood and in tumor or nodule tissue were compared.

Study-level points and caveats: Reported TCR beta diversity, measured in blood and tumor, was significantly higher for malignant thyroid tumors than for benign nodules.

Until they underwent thyroid surgery, no patient had received any treatment. With MiXCR, TCRdb reprocessed the PCR reads. The sample contains about 6,000 clones, roughly 29% of which appear only once. Trimming removed 6 bases at V and 7 bases at J, with 12 bases between. This CDR3 is built from 13 residues. Germline V lookup: CDR1 MNHEY, CDR2 SMNVEV (reference sequence). Material: adjacent normal tissue. This receptor was identified in a female donor with papillary thyroid cancer or a benign thyroid nodule (not recorded which). Some clones in this sample may be carry-over from other donors' samples. The chain has TRBV27 and TRBJ1-4; perhaps TRBD1 as D (5 bases). The CDR3 loop is CASSPYGGEKLFF. CDR3 bases: TGTGCCAGCAGCCCCTATGGGGGTGAAAAACTGTTTTTT.